The TCR beta chain under discussion was sequenced for a study of blood T cell repertoires in COVID-19. Looking at the study overall: T cells, B-cell-depleted T cells, or PBMCs provided the cDNA or gDNA that served as material.

Assignments of participants to cohorts depended upon their own reported clinical history. Symptom resolution, clearance, or two negative PCRs marked donors in Cohort 3 as recovered. The method was immunoSEQ multiplex PCR; TCRdb's version includes in-frame clones alone and lacks a portion of them. The sample shows about 270,000 clones, roughly 90% of them seen only once. This CDR3 is 16 amino acids long. Germline lookup yields CDR1 SEHNR and CDR2 FQNEAQ (reference sequence). The junction had 14 bases not matched to a gene; V was cut back by 5 bases and J by 7 bases. The specimen sequenced was PBMCs or T cells enriched from blood (not recorded which). The TCR sequence derives from a woman aged 55-75 years who had recovered from COVID-19. The chain couples TRBV7-9 to TRBJ2-3, with 8 bases lining up with TRBD2. The CDR3 reads CASSPISGGALYTQYF. The CDR3, as DNA: TGTGCCAGCAGCCCGATTTCGGGGGGGGCCTTGTATACGCAGTATTTT.